This T cell receptor (beta chain) derives from a study of blood T cell repertoires in COVID-19 (dated by TCRdb to the early 2020s). As for the study more broadly: Collaborator samples came from the United States, Italy and Spain and covered acute and convalescent phases of COVID-19. The samples were drawn from the first 160 participants of the ongoing ImmuneRACE study and from 1,254 subjects provided by 6 global collaborators. The material from the prospective study consisted of cDNA or gDNA derived from T cells, B-cell-depleted T cells, or PBMCs. Where available, HLA class I and class II types were obtained from metadata supplied by the sample provider rather than from assay-based typing. Deeply sampled blood TCRbeta repertoires from subjects exposed to, actively infected with, or recovered from COVID-19 were included in the dataset. A de-identified subject ID, COVID-19 status, age in years and sex were almost always included in the sample metadata. The repertoires were made available in a free public database intended to serve as a resource for research on the immune response to SARS-CoV-2.

Collaborating institutions collected whole blood in K2EDTA tubes following their own protocols. For TCRbeta analysis, collaborators shipped samples in one of three forms: frozen whole blood, isolated PBMCs, or DNA extracted from either of those sample types. The immunoSEQ Assay, a bias-controlled multiplex PCR, was used to amplify TCRbeta CDR3 regions from genomic DNA. In the authors' own workflow: The number of nucleated cells in each sample was estimated from the amplification of reference gene primers within the assay. Sequence reads were collapsed and filtered to measure the absolute abundance of every unique TCRbeta CDR3 rearrangement. Productive Simpson clonality was computed per sample as the square root of Simpson's diversity index over productive rearrangements. TCRdb took this table from immuneACCESS and kept in-frame rearrangements with V and J called. Such tables lack part of the clones; where checked against another copy, unresolved V genes explain under half of the gap, and the rest is unexplained. V and J calls and clone size are as listed in that table; D and trimming were resolved from the DNA. The sample table lists about 90,000 clones, around 93% of them with a count of one. Approximately 2.2% of the sample is in the top ten clones.

CDR1 and CDR2 are drawn from the germline V gene (reference sequence): SGHKS, YYEKEE. V and J are truncated by 0 bases and 2 bases respectively, leaving an intervening sequence of 7 bases. Measured from the cysteine to the phenylalanine, the CDR3 is 14 residues long. Solely the CDR3 DNA is kept, with 42 bases framed from the first base. The paper as a whole reports these results and caveats: How much clinical and demographic metadata was included differed by source and by participant, and the metadata was provided uncurated.

A single count supports this clone. Its specific antigen is unknown. No qualities accompany the bases; no much larger clone lies one base away. This clonotype originated in a human donor with active COVID-19. The donor label of this sample is uncertain. Rearrangement joined TRBV5-5 to TRBJ2-3; matching of 5 bases hints at TRBD1 as the D gene. Source material: peripheral blood. The nucleotide sequence reads TGTGCCAGCAGCTTGGGACAGTTCACAGATACGCAGTATTTT. Its coded protein is CASSLGQFTDTQYF.